The T cell receptor beta chain under discussion was sequenced for a study of cytomegalovirus exposure and HLA in healthy donors. Study-wide context: A prior study identified over 100 million unique TCR beta sequences from 150 million to 200 million T cells.

Overall study findings and caveats: Indistinguishability led to the exclusion of some V segments, TRBV6-2 and TRBV6-3 included. A later analysis showed that HLA-associated TCR beta chains had undergone more clonal expansion than equally common others. It was reported in a later analysis that an Asian-associated ancestry cluster showed fewer N-insertions than the 666-donor mean.

As regards this clone: Its target is not known.

PCR was performed using 60 Vbeta and 13 Jbeta primers. Produced via immunoSEQ multiplex PCR; TCRdb's table is partial and in-frame only. Counted here are 150,000 to 200,000 clones, around 75% occurring once; the ten biggest clones make up roughly 7.6%. The CDR3 has 15 residues. The germline gives CDR1 SGHTA, CDR2 FQGTGA. V was pared by 4 bases and J by 0 bases, with 11 bases between. The TCR comes from a woman aged 40-49 years in good health and CMV-seropositive. Sequencing input: PBMCs. The chain links TRBV7-3 to TRBJ2-3; D might be TRBD2 (6 bases). This CDR3 reads CASSWGLQSTDTQYF. DNA of the CDR3: TGTGCCAGCAGCTGGGGACTCCAGAGCACAGATACGCAGTATTTT.